This paragraph reports one T cell receptor beta chain. Its antigen remains undetermined. There are no base qualities to consult, and no much larger clone falls within one base. The germline V gene (reference sequence) specifies DFQATT as CDR1 and SNEGSKA as CDR2. The CDR3 starts with the cysteine, ends with the phenylalanine, and has 14 residues. Of all the DNA, just the CDR3 is kept, 42 bases in frame from base 1. Cut back by 2 bases and 3 bases, the V and J ends lie 11 bases apart. Libraries of naive CD8 T cells were built from anywhere between roughly 18,000 and 1,000,000 sorted cells, with 10%, 30% or 50% of the purified RNA used. Naive CD8 T cells, defined as CD8+CD4-CCR7+CD45RA+, were FACS-sorted into RLT Plus buffer on a BD FACSAria II. To test detection sensitivity, Jurkat RNA equal to approximately ten TCR copies was added to samples of about 20,000-1,000,000 naive CD8 T cells. Enrichment of CD8 T cells was done with RosetteSep CD8+ T Cell Enrichment Cocktail plus Ficoll-Paque, and ACK red cell lysis came afterward.

Library preparation was by PCR. Reads for this sample came from an Illumina HiSeq 4000. Bulk TCR libraries were made following a previously described method, with the TCR primers given in Table S5. The Qiagen AllPrep DNA/RNA kit was used to purify total RNA. Before analysis, reads from multiple sequencing runs of the same library were pooled. In the original analysis: Reads were retained only if the reads had an exact TCR constant sequence, and the retained reads were trimmed to 150 nt and grouped according to their 12-nt molecular barcodes. Reads within each barcode group were sub-clustered using a 15% Levenshtein threshold, and quality-weighted consensus sequences were constructed for each RNA molecule. Non-functional sequences were excluded, and lower-count sequences lying one edit away from another sequence were also excluded. Based on fitting two negative binomial distributions, any barcode sub-cluster with under 20% of the maximum read count was discarded. The public reads were reprocessed in TCRdb via fastp at Q25 and MiXCR, keeping in-frame beta chains. CDR3 protein sequences are deduplicated, and each keeps its most common genes and DNA. TCRdb's processing, not the authors' own work, is the source of the V and J calls. In this sample the table shows 60,000 to 70,000 distinct CDR3 sequences, around 17% of which occur a single time. Together, the top ten hold about 1.5% of the sample.

This sample is drawn from a study of molecular identifiers for immune sequencing clone quantification (dated by TCRdb to 2016 to 2019). Describing the broader study: In a replicate experiment, RNA from roughly 18,000 or 92,000 naive CD8 T cells was split into five aliquots, four of which were sequenced. The study was a methods study using CD8 T cells to benchmark molecular-identifier clustering-based TCR repertoire sequencing (MIDCIRS) and TCR RNA copy counting.

Summary of the overall study and its limitations: About 3 recovered TCR RNA copies per cell were obtained by modeling, versus roughly 9.7 by digital PCR, implying a capture efficiency of 25% to 35%. Spiked-in Jurkat TCR RNA equivalent to a single cell was reported to be detectable even among approximately 900,000 naive CD8 T cells. When barcode sub-clustering was left out, chimeric consensus sequences inflated TCR diversity, with chimeras reaching as high as 47%. Naive libraries contained spiked-in Jurkat TCR RNA (10 copies' worth), which is not part of the donor repertoire. In CMV-specific effector cells, over 99% of molecules were held by clones above 20 RNA copies, whereas under 1% of molecules were held by such clones in naive cells. The sizes of highly expanded clones could end up underestimated when identical TCR molecules share a barcode.

The chain links TRBV20-1 with TRBJ2-1; the D gene could be either TRBD1 or TRBD2, each agreeing at 5 bases. The source is a human donor in good health. Some libraries in this study had Jurkat cell RNA spiked in. Specimen: naive CD8+ T cells from blood, with Jurkat cell RNA spiked in. What this sample's cell subset or site label stands for: FACS-sorted CD8+CD4-CCR7+CD45RA+ naive T cells. The DNA is TGCAGTGCTAGATTGGGGGATAACTACAATGAGCAGTTCTTC. This translates into CSARLGDNYNEQFF.